This T cell receptor beta chain was observed in a study of T cells after yellow fever vaccination. This clonotype has more than one count but fewer than ten. This CDR3 is built from 16 residues. The germline V gene has CDR1 ENHRY and CDR2 SYGVKD. V gave up 7 bases and J gave up 1 base; unmatched junction bases: 3. Each CDR3 protein gets one entry after TCRdb re-called the 5' RACE reads with MiXCR. The data hold more than 65,000 distinct CDR3 sequences, with 10% to 15% observed a single time. The chain joins TRBV10-3 to TRBJ2-2; TRBD2 aligns across 13 bases. This TCR derives from a man between 18 and 29 years old who received the YFV17D yellow fever vaccine. Sequenced here: CD8+ T cells not binding an NS4B(214-222) dextramer, sorted from PBMCs, sampled 20 to 25 days after the first yellow fever vaccination. CDR3 residues: CAITGTSGVNTGELFF. The CDR3 DNA reads TGTGCCATCACTGGGACTAGCGGGGTGAACACCGGGGAGCTGTTTTTT.